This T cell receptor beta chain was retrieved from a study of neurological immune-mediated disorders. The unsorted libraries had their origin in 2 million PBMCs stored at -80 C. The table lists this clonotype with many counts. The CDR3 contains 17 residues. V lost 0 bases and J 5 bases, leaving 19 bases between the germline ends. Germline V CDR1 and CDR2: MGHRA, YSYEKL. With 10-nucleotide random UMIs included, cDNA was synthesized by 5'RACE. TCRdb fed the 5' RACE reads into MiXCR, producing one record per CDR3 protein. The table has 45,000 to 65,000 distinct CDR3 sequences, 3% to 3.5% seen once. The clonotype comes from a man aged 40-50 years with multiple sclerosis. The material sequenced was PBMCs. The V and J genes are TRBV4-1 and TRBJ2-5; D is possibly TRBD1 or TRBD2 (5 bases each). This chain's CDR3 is CASSQDRGENLWETQYF. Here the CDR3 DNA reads TGCGCCAGCAGCCAAGATAGAGGGGAAAACCTTTGGGAGACCCAGTACTTC.